This entry features one TCR beta chain sequence. This entry comes from a study of blood T cell repertoires in COVID-19. In the original analysis: Estimates of nucleated cell counts were drawn from the amplification of reference gene primers. Clones were read by immunoSEQ multiplex PCR, and TCRdb kept only the in-frame ones, dropping some. The DNA was the basis for D and trimming; V, J and clone size are from that table. The sample lists fewer than 70,000 clones; approximately 89% were seen once. The CDR3 extends over 13 amino acids. V lost 4 bases, J lost 1 base, and 7 bases lay in between. Looked up from germline, CDR1 is MGHDK and CDR2 is SYGVNS.

The gene calls are TRBV25-1 and TRBJ1-1; D gene uncertain. This TCR was sampled from a human donor in a cohort sampled during active COVID-19. The sample consisted of peripheral blood. The CDR3, as DNA: TGTGCCAGCAGTGCCGCGTGGAACACTGAAGCTTTCTTT. Its translation: CASSAAWNTEAFF.